This T cell receptor beta chain was sequenced for a study of blood T cell repertoires in COVID-19. At the level of the study: Sites across the United States, Italy and Spain contributed samples from acute and convalescent COVID-19. Sources were T cells, B-cell-depleted T cells, or PBMCs; the material itself was cDNA or gDNA.

Original data processing: The assay estimated nucleated cells by amplifying reference gene primers. Some clones are missing from TCRdb's copy, which holds only in-frame ones; the method was immunoSEQ multiplex PCR. V, J and clone size are those of that table, while D and trimming were read from the DNA. The sample records under 50,000 clones, approximately 81% being singletons. This CDR3 spans 13 amino acids. V dropped 8 bases and J dropped 6; count of bases not matched to a gene: 8. The rearrangement uses TRBV12-3 or TRBV12-4 and TRBJ1-1; TRBD1 aligns across 8 bases. The sequenced sample was peripheral blood. This clonotype originated in a woman in her seventies with acute or convalescent COVID-19. CDR3 loop: CASRTGGKAEAFF. CDR3 nucleotide sequence: TGTGCCAGCCGTACAGGGGGAAAGGCTGAAGCTTTCTTT.